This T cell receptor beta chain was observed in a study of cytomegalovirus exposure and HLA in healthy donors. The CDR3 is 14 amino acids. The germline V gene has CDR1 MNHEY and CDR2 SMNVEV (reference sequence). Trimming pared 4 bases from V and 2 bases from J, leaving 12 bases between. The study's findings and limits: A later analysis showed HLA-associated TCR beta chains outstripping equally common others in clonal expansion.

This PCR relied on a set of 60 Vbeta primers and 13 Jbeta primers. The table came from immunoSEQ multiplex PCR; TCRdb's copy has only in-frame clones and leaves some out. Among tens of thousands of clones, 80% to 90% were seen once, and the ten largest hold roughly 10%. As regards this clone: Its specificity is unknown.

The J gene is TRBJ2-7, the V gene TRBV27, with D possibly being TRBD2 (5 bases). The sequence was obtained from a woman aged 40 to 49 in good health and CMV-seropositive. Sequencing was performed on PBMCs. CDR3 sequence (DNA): TGTGCCAGCAGTTCGCCGGGGATCCCCTACGAGCAGTACTTC. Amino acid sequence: CASSSPGIPYEQYF.